This record covers a single T cell receptor (beta chain). This sample is drawn from a study of human T cells and chemical hapten exposure. TCRdb used MiXCR to reprocess the RACE reads, holding one entry per CDR3 protein. The sample gives 65,000 to 85,000 distinct CDR3 sequences, about 9.4% of which show up once; around 1.5% is in the top ten. The time point denotes: patch test 1, 2 weeks after DPC sensitization. As for treatment: therapeutic diphenylcyclopropenone sensitization with weekly scalp DPC. This CDR3 spans 18 amino acids. Germline lookup yields CDR1 KGHSY and CDR2 FQNENV. Trimming pared 7 bases from V and 2 bases from J, leaving 25 bases between.

This sequence originates from a woman aged 45-65 years with alopecia areata. Some clones in this sample may be carry-over from other donors' samples. Sequenced material: whole blood, taken in connection with sensitization to the hapten diphenylcyclopropenone (DPC). The rearrangement joins TRBV16 to TRBJ2-3, with D perhaps TRBD2 (5 bases). The CDR3 nucleotides read TGTGCCAGCACCCCACGGCCCAGCGGAGATCTCAACACAGATACGCAGTATTTT. Amino acid sequence: CASTPRPSGDLNTDTQYF.